These 10 T cell receptor beta chains originate from one sample sequenced in a study of beta chain features in type 1 diabetes. Of the isolated RNA, all was reverse transcribed, and so the sequenced material was expressed TCRB transcripts. Assay used: immunoSEQ multiplex PCR; TCRdb lists only in-frame clones, some missing. The sample lists 300,000 to 350,000 clones, around 15% occurring once. Sequencing input: central memory CD4+ T cells from blood. The origin of the receptors is a man aged 25 to 45 in good health.

V gene TRBV2 combines with J gene TRBJ1-2; D might be TRBD1 (6 bases). Germline CDR1 reads SNHLY; CDR2 reads FYNNEI. Trimming cost V 1 base and J 8 bases, with 11 bases left between them. The CDR3 runs to 13 residues. CDR3: CASSEGWGLGYTF. The DNA of the CDR3 is TGTGCCAGCAGTGAAGGGTGGGGGCTAGGCTACACCTTC.

This clone has a handful of counts. V and J are TRBV7-2 and TRBJ2-3; D perhaps matches TRBD2 (6 bases). Germline V gene data show CDR1 as SGHTA and CDR2 as FQGNSA. This CDR3 is built from 12 residues. The V end lost 6 bases, the J end lost 6 bases, and 10 bases lay between the germline ends. The DNA for the CDR3 is TGTGCCAGCAGGCGGGACTTCGATACGCAGTATTTT. Translating it yields CASRRDFDTQYF.

This clone was observed many times. V usage is TRBV28 and J usage is TRBJ1-2; D gene ambiguous. Germline V CDR1 and CDR2: MDHEN, SYDVKM. V was trimmed by 7 bases and J by 4 bases, leaving 16 bases between them. The CDR3 is made up of 14 amino acids. The CDR3 protein is CASNSLSYTYGYTF. CDR3 nucleotide sequence: TGTGCCAGCAACTCACTCAGTTACACCTATGGCTACACCTTC.

This clone has at least ten counts. The chain employs TRBV19 and TRBJ2-1; 7 bases map to TRBD2. The CDR3 runs to 16 residues. V trimming: 2 bases; J trimming: 12 bases; junction bases outside the gene matches: 16. Per germline, CDR1 LNHDA and CDR2 SQIVND (reference sequence). Here the CDR3 DNA reads TGTGCCAGTAGTATAACTGCTAGCGGAGGCGCGGAGAGGCAGTTCTTC. This codes for CASSITASGGAERQFF.

This clone was seen only a few times. The genes are TRBV29-1 and TRBJ2-5; D tentatively fits TRBD1 or TRBD2 (5 bases each). V was pared by 4 bases and J by 4 bases, with 10 bases between. Germline V CDR1 and CDR2: SQVTM, ANQGSEA. The CDR3 is 12 residues long. The CDR3 bases are TGCAGCGTTGTCGGTGGGGGAGAGACCCAGTACTTC. As protein: CSVVGGGETQYF. Full variable domain (rest looked up from reference TRBV29-1 and TRBJ2-5): SAVISQKPSRDICQRGTSLTIQCQVDSQVTMMFWYRQQPGQSLTLIATANQGSEATYESGFVIDKFPISRPNLTFSTLTVSNMSPEDSSIYLCSVVGGGETQYFGPGTRLLVL.

This clone was detected ten times or more. The chain carries TRBV5-4 and TRBJ2-7; D gene uncertain. With 0 bases removed from V and 6 bases from J, the gap between germline ends came to 10 bases. The CDR3 totals 13 residues. Germline V gives CDR1 SGHNT, CDR2 YYREEE (reference sequence). The CDR3 here is CASSLDTDGEQYV. CDR3 DNA sequence: TGTGCCAGCAGCTTGGATACGGACGGCGAGCAGTACGTC.

This clone was detected only a few times. This chain connects TRBV7-8 to TRBJ1-1; D is uncertain. This CDR3 has 12 residues. Trimming took 2 bases from V and 8 from J, leaving 9 bases between them. From germline, CDR1 is SGHVS and CDR2 FQNEAQ. In nucleotides, the CDR3 is TGTGCCAGCAGCTTACCCTTATTGGAAGCTTTCTTT. Translation: CASSLPLLEAFF.

Ten or more counts support this clone. V gene TRBV7-2 combines with J gene TRBJ1-1, with 8 bases lining up with TRBD1. The junction had 6 bases not matched to a gene; V was cut back by 5 bases and J by 1 base. This CDR3 comprises 15 residues. Germline V gives CDR1 SGHTA, CDR2 FQGNSA. CDR3 DNA: TGTGCCAGCAGCGTCCGACAGGGGACGAACACTGAAGCTTTCTTT. Residues: CASSVRQGTNTEAFF.

With respect to this clone: The sample has other DNA sequences that encode this CDR3 too. V usage is TRBV5-4 and J usage is TRBJ2-3; D is ambiguous. The CDR3 length is 16 residues. The V end was cut by 1 base, the J end by 0 bases, with 12 bases between. Looked up from germline, CDR1 is SGHNT and CDR2 is YYREEE (reference sequence). The CDR3 region is CASSLLSGTSTDTQYF. The DNA of the CDR3 is TGTGCCAGCAGCTTGTTGTCGGGTACTAGCACAGATACGCAGTATTTT.

V and J are TRBV7-8 and TRBJ2-3, with 9 bases identical to TRBD2. This CDR3 is 17 amino acids long. Trimming at V came to 3 bases and at J to 2 bases, leaving 9 bases not matched to a gene. Germline V gene sequence: CDR1 SGHVS, CDR2 FQNEAQ. CDR3 sequence reads: CASSLAGSGGFTDTQYF. The CDR3 nucleotides are TGTGCCAGCAGCTTGGCCGGTAGCGGGGGATTCACAGATACGCAGTATTTT. Full variable domain (outside the CDR3, taken from reference TRBV7-8 and TRBJ2-3): GAGVSQSPRYKVAKRGQDVALRCDPISGHVSLFWYQQALGQGPEFLTYFQNEAQLDKSGLPSDRFFAERPEGSVSTLKIQRTQQEDSAVYLCASSLAGSGGFTDTQYFGPGTRLTVL.